One sample yielded the 17 T cell receptor beta chains listed below, sequenced in a study of blood T cell repertoires in COVID-19. Only in-frame clones appear in the TCRdb table, and some are missing; sequencing was by immunoSEQ multiplex PCR. The table lists roughly 100,000 clones, 70% to 90% of them singletons. The sequenced sample consisted of peripheral blood. The receptors here all came from a man between 50 and 59 years old with active or convalescent COVID-19.

The CDR3 DNA follows: TGCAGCGTTGAAGCAGTGGGAGGGGGTATGTACGAGCAGTACTTC. Translating it yields CSVEAVGGGMYEQYF. The chain has TRBV29-1 and TRBJ2-7, with D perhaps TRBD2 (7 bases). Germline-derived CDR1 and CDR2 are SQVTM and ANQGSEA. V shed 1 base and J shed 4 bases, with 17 bases lying between them. This CDR3 comprises 15 residues.

This chain joins TRBV7-9 and TRBJ1-4, with 7 bases that match TRBD1. This CDR3 region has 14 residues. Germline lookup yields CDR1 SEHNR and CDR2 FQNEAQ (reference sequence). V lost 5 bases and J lost 4; bases outside the gene matches: 4. DNA of the CDR3: TGTGCCAGCAGCCCGGGACAGAATAATGAAAAACTGTTTTTT. Translation: CASSPGQNNEKLFF.

The chain combines TRBV3-1 (or the pseudogene TRBV3-2) with TRBJ2-7, with unresolved D. The germline CDR1 and CDR2 sequences are LGHDT and YNNKEL (reference sequence). Trimming left V 1 base short and J 2 bases short, with 21 bases between. This CDR3 comprises 18 residues. The DNA for the CDR3 is TGTGCCAGCAGCCAAGGTTCCAATGTCCCGCAGGAAGCCTACGAGCAGTACTTC. Its protein is CASSQGSNVPQEAYEQYF.

DNA for the CDR3: TGTGCCAGCAGTGGGACAGCCCAAGAGACCCAGTACTTC. It translates to CASSGTAQETQYF. V usage is TRBV2 and J usage is TRBJ2-5, with D maybe TRBD1 (6 bases). The CDR3 length is 13 residues. Germline V lookup: CDR1 SNHLY, CDR2 FYNNEI. The V end was cut by 4 bases, the J end by 1 base, with 7 bases between.

The sample holds one count of this clone. Other nucleotide sequences in the sample specify the same CDR3. The chain carries TRBV18 and TRBJ2-7, with 9 bases aligning to TRBD1. J was trimmed by 4 bases and V by 3 bases; bases with no gene match: 4. CDR3 size: 14 residues. Germline lookup yields CDR1 KGHSH and CDR2 LQKENI. In DNA form, the CDR3 reads TGTGCCAGCTCACCGGGACAGGGCCCATACGAGCAGTACTTC. Protein product: CASSPGQGPYEQYF.

This chain uses TRBV5-1 with TRBJ2-1; TRBD1 matches 8 bases. The ends lost 4 bases at V and 9 bases at J; junction bases unmatched: 12. The CDR3 runs to 15 residues. Looked up from germline, CDR1 is SGHRS and CDR2 is YFSETQ. The CDR3 loop is CASSVSGGEGREQFF. CDR3 nucleotide sequence: TGCGCCAGCAGCGTGTCAGGGGGCGAGGGGCGTGAGCAGTTCTTC.

Written as DNA, the CDR3 is TGTGCCAGCAGCCCCACAGCCGAGGGAAAAAACATTCAGTACTTC. Encoded protein: CASSPTAEGKNIQYF. The chain carries TRBV28 and TRBJ2-4; tentative D call: TRBD2 (5 bases). This CDR3 is built from 15 residues. Germline assignment: CDR1 MDHEN and CDR2 SYDVKM. Trimming removed 6 bases at V and 4 bases at J, with 16 bases between.

The chain employs TRBV5-1 and TRBJ2-7; D is unclear. Trimming took 4 bases from V and 6 from J, leaving 11 bases between them. CDR3 length: 12 residues. The germline V gene encodes CDR1 SGHRS and CDR2 YFSETQ. CDR3 bases: TGCGCCAGCAGCCTGCATGAGAGCGAGCAGTACTTC. Its translation is CASSLHESEQYF.

J is TRBJ2-7 and V is TRBV7-2, with TRBD1 matching over 10 bases. V lost 3 bases, J lost 1 base, and 3 bases stayed unmatched. Germline V gene sequence: CDR1 SGHTA, CDR2 FQGNSA. This CDR3 contains 15 residues. This chain's CDR3 is CASSLGQGPSYEQYF. In DNA, the CDR3 is TGTGCCAGCAGCTTGGGACAGGGGCCTTCCTACGAGCAGTACTTC.

The chain is built from TRBV10-3 and TRBJ2-2; 9 bases agree with TRBD1. CDR3 size: 18 residues. Germline V lookup: CDR1 ENHRY, CDR2 SYGVKD. After removal of 2 bases from V and 5 bases from J, the junction contained 12 bases not matched to a gene. The DNA for the CDR3 is TGTGCCATCAGTGAGGGGAGAAGCACAGGGGGCAGGACCGGGGAGCTGTTTTTT. This codes for CAISEGRSTGGRTGELFF.

This chain joins TRBV28 and TRBJ1-2; 9 nucleotides match TRBD1. The trim removed 4 bases at V and 8 bases at J, leaving 5 bases unmatched. CDR1 and CDR2 (germline): MDHEN, SYDVKM. The CDR3 runs to 13 residues. The CDR3 DNA reads as TGTGCCAGCAGTTCACAGGGGGCATCAGGCTACACCTTC. It specifies CASSSQGASGYTF.

This clone came up a few times. The rearrangement links TRBV4-1 to TRBJ2-7; 8 bases are a match to TRBD1. V lost 5 bases and J lost 0; bases outside the gene matches: 6. Germline CDR1 is MGHRA and CDR2 is YSYEKL. The CDR3 runs 15 residues. DNA for the CDR3: TGCGCCAGCAGCGAGAGGACAGGGCACTCCTACGAGCAGTACGTC. Protein: CASSERTGHSYEQYV.

The J gene is TRBJ1-6, the V gene TRBV11-2, with 9 nucleotides matching TRBD1. With V trimmed by 1 base and J by 8 bases, 3 bases remained unmatched. This CDR3 is built from 15 residues. The germline V gene has CDR1 SGHAT and CDR2 FQNNGV. The DNA for the CDR3 is TGTGCCAGCAGCTTAGGGGGACAGGGATATTCACCCCTCCACTTT. Its protein is CASSLGGQGYSPLHF.

The CDR3 DNA is TGTGCCAGCAGCCCAGGGGGGATTAGTAACACCATATATTTT. This codes for CASSPGGISNTIYF. The genes are TRBV6-6 and TRBJ1-3, with 7 bases matching TRBD1. This CDR3 is 14 amino acids long. Germline CDR1 MNHNY, CDR2 SVGAGI (reference sequence). After removal of 6 bases from V and 7 bases from J, the junction contained 9 bases not matched to a gene.

In nucleotides, the CDR3 is TGTGCCAGCAGCTTAACCAGGGGCGCCGTTAATGAAAAACTGTTTTTT. It yields the protein CASSLTRGAVNEKLFF. The V gene is TRBV7-8, the J gene TRBJ1-4; tentatively, D is TRBD1 (6 bases). Trimming removed 2 bases at V and 4 bases at J, with 14 bases between. CDR3 length: 16 amino acids. The germline V gene has CDR1 SGHVS and CDR2 FQNEAQ.

The chain employs TRBV18 and TRBJ2-5, with 8 bases lining up with TRBD2. Trimming took 4 bases from V and 1 from J; bases not matched to a gene: 5. Germline lookup yields CDR1 KGHSH and CDR2 LQKENI. The CDR3 length is 15 residues. This CDR3 reads CASSRGSGAQETQYF. In nucleotides, the CDR3 is TGTGCCAGCTCACGGGGTAGCGGGGCCCAAGAGACCCAGTACTTC. Full variable domain (outside the CDR3, taken from reference TRBV18 and TRBJ2-5): NAGVMQNPRHLVRRRGQEARLRCSPMKGHSHVYWYRQLPEEGLKFMVYLQKENIIDESGMPKERFSAEFPKEGPSILRIQQVVRGDSAAYFCASSRGSGAQETQYFGPGTRLLVL.

V is TRBV18 and J is TRBJ2-7; 8 nucleotides line up with TRBD1. CDR3 length equals 14 residues. V lost 5 bases to trimming and J lost 0 bases; unmatched junction nucleotides: 3. Germline V CDR1 and CDR2: KGHSH, LQKENI. The CDR3 bases are TGTGCCAGCTCAACCGGGACAGGCTCCTACGAGCAGTACGTC. This sequence encodes CASSTGTGSYEQYV.